Listed below are T cell receptor beta chains from one sample, sequenced in a study of T cell responses to AZD1222 COVID-19 vaccine. Repertoires were generated with immunoSEQ multiplex PCR, while TCRdb's copy carries only in-frame clones and drops some. The sample yields over 100,000 clones, around nine tenths seen once. This material consisted of peripheral blood, taken on day 0 of AZD1222 vaccination. The source is an adult in good health. Both conserved end residues are part of each CDR3.

>TRBJ2-5|TRBV18
CASSPQETQYF
>TRBJ1-6|TRBV14
CASSQVTVGSNSPLHF
>TRBJ2-2|TRBV19
CASSIGTSGKGGELFF
>TRBJ1-5|TRBV5-6
CASSLGRVNQPQHF
>TRBJ1-1|TRBV28
CASISSGLNTEAFF
>TRBJ2-1|TRBV4-1
CASSQTGTSNEQFF
>TRBJ1-6|TRBV7-8
CASSSLTGGNSPLHF
>TRBJ1-2|TRBV7-6
CASSLAMDSYYGYTF
>TRBJ1-3|TRBV5-6
CASSSSLRANTIYF
>TRBJ1-4|TRBV2
CASRDTGVREKLFF
>TRBJ1-5|TRBV2
CASSVTGTGEHF
>TRBJ1-3|TRBV6-5
CASRPGGSGNTIYF
>TRBJ2-5|TRBV27
CASSFRPVPQETQYF
>TRBJ1-1|TRBV19
CASSIRTGEAFF
>TRBJ1-5|TRBV5-6
CASSQSTDWNQPQHF
>TRBJ1-6|TRBV5-1
CASSRSGDRVNSPLHF
>TRBJ2-7|TRBV11-2
CASSLVRGGEQYF
>TRBJ2-7|TRBV9
CASSNGGQIYEQYF
>TRBJ1-5|TRBV21-1
CASSNSVSNQPQHF
>TRBJ1-6|TRBV9
CASSVGPDSNSPLHF
>TRBJ2-6|TRBV2
CASSAGSGANVLTF
>TRBJ2-5|TRBV2
CASSEGGGAGQETQYF
>TRBJ2-3|TRBV5-4
CASSLAGVVSTDTQYF
>TRBJ1-3|TRBV7-9
CASSLGQGGNTIYF
>TRBJ2-5|TRBV7-8
CASSLFPGGIEETQYF
>TRBJ2-2|TRBV28
CASSLAQGAFAGELFF
>TRBJ1-3|TRBV25-1
CASSGWASSGNTIYF
>TRBJ1-3|TRBV28
CASSLGHLSGNTIYF
>TRBJ2-6|TRBV9
CASSAGGASGRFPGANVLTF
>TRBJ1-1|TRBV9
CASSAQGDTEAFF
>TRBJ1-2|TRBV12-3/TRBV12-4
CASSLRTPYGYTF
>TRBJ1-5|TRBV28
CAGVRSGYNQPQHF
>TRBJ1-2|TRBV10-3
CAITGTAKDGYTF
>TRBJ1-2|TRBV27
CASSFSLKGGYTF
>TRBJ2-1|TRBV6-1
CASSEQTGAFNEQFF